The 14 T cell receptor beta chains reported below all come from one sample, sequenced in a study of blood T cell repertoires in COVID-19. Assay: immunoSEQ multiplex PCR; the TCRdb copy retains only in-frame clones and omits some. The data show a few hundred thousand clones, with around 89% seen just once and approximately 0.84% held by the top ten. Sequenced: peripheral blood. The receptor source for this set is a man in his thirties or forties with acute or convalescent COVID-19.

CDR3 loop: CASSAGILTYEQYF. The CDR3 coding sequence is TGTGCCAGCAGTGCCGGGATCCTGACCTACGAGCAGTACTTC. This chain joins TRBV2 and TRBJ2-7; weak D call: TRBD2 (5 bases). V gave up 4 bases and J gave up 2 bases, with 12 bases separating them. Germline values: CDR1 SNHLY, CDR2 FYNNEI. The length of the CDR3 is 14 residues.

The rearrangement uses TRBV5-4 and TRBJ1-4, with a weak D call TRBD1 (6 bases). Germline loops: CDR1 SGHNT, CDR2 YYREEE (reference sequence). CDR3 length: 13 residues. The ends were cut back, 4 bases at V and 7 bases at J, with 11 bases in the middle. The CDR3 loop reads CASSTGQFEKLFF. As DNA, the CDR3 is TGTGCCAGCAGCACCGGACAGTTTGAAAAACTGTTTTTT.

J is TRBJ2-7 and V is TRBV27; possible D gene TRBD2, 6 bases. The germline V and J ends were trimmed by 2 bases and 2 bases, with 22 bases remaining between them. The CDR3 covers 18 residues. Germline V gene data show CDR1 as MNHEY and CDR2 as SMNVEV (reference sequence). The chain's CDR3 is CASSLGVLEGRSPYEQYF. CDR3 DNA: TGTGCCAGCAGTTTAGGGGTTTTGGAGGGTCGGTCGCCCTACGAGCAGTACTTC.

This chain connects TRBV2 to TRBJ1-1, with 9 bases aligning to TRBD1. Germline V CDR1 and CDR2: SNHLY, FYNNEI. V shed 7 bases and J 6 bases; nucleotides not matched to a gene: 9. The CDR3 spans 14 residues. CDR3 loop: CASTRQGGTAEAFF. As DNA, the CDR3 is TGTGCCAGCACGCGACAGGGGGGGACAGCTGAAGCTTTCTTT.

The rearrangement uses TRBV6-5 and TRBJ1-5; D remains ambiguous. V was trimmed by 2 bases and J by 5 bases, leaving 13 bases between them. Looked up from germline, CDR1 is MNHEY and CDR2 is SVGAGI. The CDR3 runs 15 residues. The CDR3 DNA follows: TGTGCCAGCAGTTACGTTCCTGTTAATTATCAGCCCCAGCATTTT. Its protein is CASSYVPVNYQPQHF.

V gene TRBV6-6 combines with J gene TRBJ1-2; tentative D call: TRBD1 (6 bases). Trimming stripped 0 bases from V and 6 bases from J, with 11 bases between. This CDR3 is 14 amino acids long. The V gene's germline CDR1 is MNHNY and CDR2 SVGAGI (reference sequence). CDR3 loop: CASSYSQGMDGYTF. The CDR3, as DNA: TGTGCCAGCAGTTACTCACAGGGAATGGATGGCTACACCTTC.

The gene calls are TRBV14 and TRBJ1-2; 8 positions agree with TRBD1. Trimming cost V 4 bases and J 2 bases; bases outside gene matches: 0. The germline gives CDR1 SGHDN, CDR2 FVKESK. This CDR3 has 13 residues. The CDR3 DNA follows: TGTGCCAGCAGCCGGACAGGGAACTATGGCTACACCTTC. Protein product: CASSRTGNYGYTF.

The V gene is TRBV27, the J gene TRBJ2-1; perhaps TRBD1 as D (6 bases). Germline CDR1 is MNHEY and CDR2 is SMNVEV (reference sequence). CDR3 length: 16 amino acids. Trimming left V 4 bases short and J 4 bases short, with 17 bases between. The DNA of the CDR3 is TGTGCCAGCAGTTCCCTTGGGGGCGGACCATACAATGAGCAGTTCTTC. Protein sequence: CASSSLGGGPYNEQFF.

The chain combines TRBV11-2 with TRBJ1-1; 9 bases map to TRBD1. The germline gives CDR1 SGHAT, CDR2 FQNNGV. J was trimmed by 0 bases and V by 6 bases; bases with no gene match: 17. This CDR3 region has 19 residues. The CDR3 spells CASRFSYDRGVGMNTEAFF. The CDR3, as DNA: TGTGCCAGCAGGTTTAGCTACGACAGGGGGGTTGGGATGAACACTGAAGCTTTCTTT.

The chain is built from TRBV6-5 and TRBJ2-7; TRBD2 matches 7 bases. Unmatched junction bases numbered 9, after V lost 7 bases and J lost 0 bases. The CDR3 loop spans 15 amino acids. The germline CDR1 and CDR2 sequences are MNHEY and SVGAGI. The CDR3 region is CASILLGGSSYEQYF. The CDR3 bases are TGTGCCAGCATTCTACTCGGGGGGAGCTCCTACGAGCAGTACTTC.

This clone was found once. The chain uses TRBV27 and TRBJ2-3, with 8 bases lining up with TRBD1. From germline, CDR1 is MNHEY and CDR2 SMNVEV (reference sequence). The CDR3 contains 17 residues. V lost 8 bases to trimming and J lost 4 bases; unmatched junction nucleotides: 17. CDR3 sequence (DNA): TGTGCCAGCTCACCATCCCGGACAGGGCCAGGGGCAGATACGCAGTATTTT. It codes for CASSPSRTGPGADTQYF.

The chain recombines TRBV6-1 with TRBJ2-3, with 11 bases matching TRBD2. The V and J ends lost 3 bases and 5 bases, in that order; junction bases with no gene match: 7. This CDR3 has 16 amino acids. Germline assignment: CDR1 MNHNS and CDR2 SASEGT. The CDR3 sequence is CASSEVAGGPVDTQYF. The DNA for the CDR3 is TGTGCCAGCAGTGAGGTAGCGGGGGGGCCTGTAGATACGCAGTATTTT.

CDR3 nucleotide sequence: TGTGCCAGCTATGACAGGTCAAATGAAAAACTGTTTTTT. Its protein product is CASYDRSNEKLFF. The genes are TRBV28 and TRBJ1-4; TRBD1 is a possible D gene (6 bases). This CDR3 comprises 13 residues. V was cut by 8 bases and J by 5 bases, with 12 bases left in between. Germline CDR1 is MDHEN and CDR2 is SYDVKM.

The CDR3 sequence is CSASSSGSNSPLHF. The DNA of the CDR3 is TGCAGTGCTAGTTCGTCGGGTAGCAATTCACCCCTCCACTTT. The genes are TRBV20-1 and TRBJ1-6, with D uncertain. This CDR3 has 14 residues. The germline V gene has CDR1 DFQATT and CDR2 SNEGSKA (reference sequence). Between the trimmed V and J ends, which lost 3 bases and 7 bases, there was a span of 13 bases.